The 14 T cell receptor beta chains in this list originate from one sample, sequenced in a study of OX40 agonist ivuxolimab in advanced cancers. TCRdb's copy holds only in-frame clones and misses some; the assay was immunoSEQ multiplex PCR. The data hold about 34,000 clones, with approximately 78% observed a single time. The source material was CD4+ or CD8+ T cells sorted from blood, sampled in a trial of the OX40 agonist ivuxolimab. The receptors were sampled from an adult with an advanced solid tumor such as melanoma, head and neck, liver or kidney cancer.

The CDR3 sequence is CASSPTGTNEKLFF. Here the CDR3 DNA reads TGCGCCAGCAGCCCAACAGGGACTAATGAAAAACTGTTTTTT. The genes are TRBV5-1 and TRBJ1-4, with a weak D call TRBD1 (6 bases). The CDR3 is 14 amino acids. The germline CDR1 and CDR2 sequences are SGHRS and YFSETQ. The V end was cut by 4 bases, the J end by 2 bases, with 9 bases between.

The chain has TRBV5-4 and TRBJ2-7, with a tentative D call TRBD1 (6 bases). This CDR3 has 15 residues. Trimming shortened V by 0 bases and J by 6 bases, and 16 bases separated the two germline ends. Looked up from germline, CDR1 is SGHNT and CDR2 is YYREEE (reference sequence). The CDR3: CASSLVSGRGREQYF. CDR3 nucleotides: TGTGCCAGCAGCTTGGTCTCGGGCAGGGGACGCGAGCAGTACTTC.

The V call is TRBV28, the J call TRBJ1-5; 8 positions match TRBD1. From germline, CDR1 is MDHEN and CDR2 SYDVKM. V gave up 6 bases and J gave up 11 bases; unmatched junction bases: 3. The CDR3 is 11 amino acids. The CDR3 DNA follows: TGTGCCAGCAGACGGACAGGGTCCCAGCATTTT. Translating gives CASRRTGSQHF.

The chain couples TRBV7-2 to TRBJ1-2, with TRBD1 matching over 7 bases. This CDR3 has 13 amino acids. Germline V gene sequence: CDR1 SGHTA, CDR2 FQGNSA. V dropped 5 bases and J dropped 12; count of bases not matched to a gene: 12. The CDR3 DNA follows: TGTGCCAGCAGCCCATCCAGGGGGGATTTGGACACCTTC. Its protein is CASSPSRGDLDTF.

This rearrangement joins TRBV4-3 to TRBJ2-7, with D possibly being TRBD1 (5 bases). Germline CDR1 and CDR2: LGHNA and YSLEER. The CDR3 runs to 15 residues. Trimming left V 1 base short and J 0 bases short, with 10 bases between. The CDR3 protein is CASSQVSDSSYEQYF. CDR3 nucleotide sequence: TGCGCCAGCAGCCAAGTTTCCGACAGCTCCTACGAGCAGTACTTC.

The rearrangement links TRBV7-9 to TRBJ1-1; 9 nucleotides line up with TRBD1. The CDR3 runs 14 residues. The germline gives CDR1 SEHNR, CDR2 FQNEAQ (reference sequence). V lost 8 bases and J lost 4; bases outside the gene matches: 8. In DNA, the CDR3 is TGTGCCAGCGGATCACAGGGGGCAGCCACTGAAGCTTTCTTT. It codes for CASGSQGAATEAFF.

This sequence joins TRBV5-8 and TRBJ2-1; D perhaps matches TRBD2 (5 bases). V gave up 0 bases and J gave up 5 bases, with 12 bases separating them. This CDR3 comprises 15 residues. Germline CDR1 and CDR2: SGHTS and YDEGEE. The CDR3 reads CASSLGVVRDNEQFF. The CDR3 DNA follows: TGTGCCAGCAGCTTGGGGGTCGTGAGGGACAATGAGCAGTTCTTC. Full variable domain (remainder filled in from reference TRBV5-8 and TRBJ2-1): EAGVTQSPTHLIKTRGQQATLRCSPISGHTSVYWYQQALGLGLQFLLWYDEGEERNRGNFPPRFSGRQFPNYSSELNVNALELEDSALYLCASSLGVVRDNEQFFGPGTRLTVL.

V usage is TRBV7-2 and J usage is TRBJ2-5; D ambiguous. Trimming removed 1 base at V and 1 base at J, with 4 bases between. The CDR3 covers 13 residues. Per the germline V gene, CDR1 is SGHTA and CDR2 is FQGNSA. CDR3 amino acids: CASSLGVQETQYF. The CDR3 DNA reads as TGTGCCAGCAGCTTAGGTGTCCAAGAGACCCAGTACTTC. Based on the CDR3 plus reference TRBV7-2 and TRBJ2-5, the full variable domain is GAGVSQSPSNKVTEKGKDVELRCDPISGHTALYWYRQSLGQGLEFLIYFQGNSAPDKSGLPSDRFSAERTGGSVSTLTIQRTQQEDSAVYLCASSLGVQETQYFGPGTRLLVL.

This chain links TRBV5-4 with TRBJ1-1, with no clear D. CDR3 size: 14 residues. Germline-derived CDR1 and CDR2 are SGHNT and YYREEE (reference sequence). V lost 4 bases, J lost 3 bases, and 13 bases lay in between. The CDR3, as DNA: TGTGCCAGCAGCCCTGTGAGTAAGGACACTGAAGCTTTCTTT. Translated: CASSPVSKDTEAFF.

The chain uses TRBV15 and TRBJ1-2, with D hard to call. Trimming pared 0 bases from V and 6 bases from J, leaving 5 bases between. CDR1 is LNHNV and CDR2 is YYDKDF in the germline V gene (reference sequence). This CDR3 is 12 amino acids long. In DNA form, the CDR3 reads TGTGCCACCAGCAGAGATCGGGATGGCTACACCTTC. Protein product: CATSRDRDGYTF. Filled out from reference TRBV15 and TRBJ1-2, the complete variable domain reads DAMVIQNPRYQVTQFGKPVTLSCSQTLNHNVMYWYQQKSSQAPKLLFHYYDKDFNNEADTPDNFQSRRPNTSFCFLDIRSPGLGDTAMYLCATSRDRDGYTFGSGTRLTVV.

The chain employs TRBV2 and TRBJ2-7, with 8 bases aligning to TRBD1. The length of the CDR3 is 17 residues. Trimming took 7 bases from V and 4 from J; bases not matched to a gene: 18. Germline CDR1 reads SNHLY; CDR2 reads FYNNEI. CDR3 residues: CASKGTGGSLARYEQYF. Here the CDR3 DNA reads TGTGCCAGCAAGGGAACAGGGGGGTCCCTAGCGAGATACGAGCAGTACTTC.

V gene TRBV14 combines with J gene TRBJ2-1; TRBD2 agrees at 8 bases. J was trimmed by 3 bases and V by 3 bases; bases with no gene match: 7. CDR1 and CDR2 (germline): SGHDN, FVKESK. The CDR3 covers 16 residues. This chain's CDR3 is CASSHFTSGYYNEQFF. In nucleotides, the CDR3 is TGTGCCAGCAGCCACTTTACTAGCGGTTACTACAATGAGCAGTTCTTC. Full variable domain (missing parts from reference TRBV14 and TRBJ2-1): EAGVTQFPSHSVIEKGQTVTLRCDPISGHDNLYWYRRVMGKEIKFLLHFVKESKQDESGMPNNRFLAERTGGTYSTLKVQPAELEDSGVYFCASSHFTSGYYNEQFFGPGTRLTVL.

The chain links TRBV5-1 to TRBJ2-7; D is unresolved. This CDR3 has 14 amino acids. CDR1 is SGHRS and CDR2 is YFSETQ in the germline V gene. With 1 base removed from V and 0 bases from J, the gap between germline ends came to 8 bases. CDR3 nucleotides: TGCGCCAGCAGCTTGACAGCGAGCTCCTACGAGCAGTACTTC. This gives the protein CASSLTASSYEQYF.

The J gene is TRBJ2-5, the V gene TRBV28; unclear D gene. V was trimmed by 5 bases and J by 4 bases, leaving 17 bases between them. CDR1 and CDR2 (germline): MDHEN, SYDVKM. The CDR3 covers 15 residues. CDR3 nucleotide sequence: TGTGCCAGCAGTCGCCTATCAGCTCCGGGAGAGACCCAGTACTTC. It codes for CASSRLSAPGETQYF. Drawing the rest from reference TRBV28 and TRBJ2-5, the complete variable domain is DVKVTQSSRYLVKRTGEKVFLECVQDMDHENMFWYRQDPGLGLRLIYFSYDVKMKEKGDIPEGYSVSREKKERFSLILESASTNQTSMYLCASSRLSAPGETQYFGPGTRLLVL.